The source of this T cell receptor beta chain is a study of post-analysis software for immune sequencing data. Study-level findings and limits: There was significantly lower normalized Chao1 diversity in multiple sclerosis patients than in controls.

In this sample, this clonotype turned up a few times. What it recognizes is unknown. Unique molecular identifiers tagged the TCR beta cDNA libraries. Each CDR3 protein is one row after TCRdb ran MiXCR on the PCR reads. The top ten hold roughly 3.4% of the sample, which has about 200,000 distinct CDR3 sequences, around 30% seen once. The material sequenced was blood. The source of this sequence is a girl under 18 with multiple sclerosis.

The CDR3, as DNA: TGTGCCAGCAGGAGACTGTCGAACACTGAAGCTTTCTTT. Protein sequence: CASRRLSNTEAFF. The chain is built from TRBV12-3 or TRBV12-4 and TRBJ1-1; D is ambiguous. Trimming cost V 6 bases and J 1 base, with 9 bases left between them. The CDR3 covers 13 residues.